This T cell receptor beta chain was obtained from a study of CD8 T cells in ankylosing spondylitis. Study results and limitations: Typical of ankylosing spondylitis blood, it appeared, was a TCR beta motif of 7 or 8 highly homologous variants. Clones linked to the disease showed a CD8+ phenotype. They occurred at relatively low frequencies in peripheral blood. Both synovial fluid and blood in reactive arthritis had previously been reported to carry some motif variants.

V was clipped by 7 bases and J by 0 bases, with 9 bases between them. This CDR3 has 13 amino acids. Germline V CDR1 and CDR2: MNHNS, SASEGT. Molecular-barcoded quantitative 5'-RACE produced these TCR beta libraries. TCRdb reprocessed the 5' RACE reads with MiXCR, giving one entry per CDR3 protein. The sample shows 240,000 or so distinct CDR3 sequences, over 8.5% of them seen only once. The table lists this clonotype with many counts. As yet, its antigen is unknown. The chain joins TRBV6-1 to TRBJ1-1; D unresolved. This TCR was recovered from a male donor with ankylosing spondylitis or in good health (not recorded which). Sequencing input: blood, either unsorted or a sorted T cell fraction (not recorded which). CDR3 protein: CASIAGMNTEAFF. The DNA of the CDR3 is TGTGCCAGCATTGCGGGGATGAACACTGAAGCTTTCTTT.